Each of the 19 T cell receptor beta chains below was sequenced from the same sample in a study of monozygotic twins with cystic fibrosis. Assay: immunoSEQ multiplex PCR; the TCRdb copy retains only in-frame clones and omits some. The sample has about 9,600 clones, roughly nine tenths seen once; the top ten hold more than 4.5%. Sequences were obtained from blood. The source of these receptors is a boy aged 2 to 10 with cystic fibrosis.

The CDR3 nucleotides read TGTGCCAGCAGTGATGGTGAAAAACTGTTTTTT. This codes for CASSDGEKLFF. The rearrangement joins TRBV2 to TRBJ1-4, with D uncertain. The CDR3 runs 11 residues. The V end was cut by 3 bases, the J end by 7 bases, with 3 bases between. CDR1 SNHLY and CDR2 FYNNEI come from the germline V gene.

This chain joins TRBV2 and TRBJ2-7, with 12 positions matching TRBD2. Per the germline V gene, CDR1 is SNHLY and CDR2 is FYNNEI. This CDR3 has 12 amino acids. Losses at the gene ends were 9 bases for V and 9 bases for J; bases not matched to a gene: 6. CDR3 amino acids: CASGLAGRTQYV. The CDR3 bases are TGTGCCAGTGGACTAGCGGGGAGAACGCAGTACGTC.

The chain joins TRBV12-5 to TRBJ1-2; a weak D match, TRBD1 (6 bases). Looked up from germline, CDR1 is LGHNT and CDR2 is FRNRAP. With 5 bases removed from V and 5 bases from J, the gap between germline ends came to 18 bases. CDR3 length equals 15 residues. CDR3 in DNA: TGTGCTAGTGGTCCGAGAGAAGGGGGACGGTATGGCTACACCTTC. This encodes CASGPREGGRYGYTF.

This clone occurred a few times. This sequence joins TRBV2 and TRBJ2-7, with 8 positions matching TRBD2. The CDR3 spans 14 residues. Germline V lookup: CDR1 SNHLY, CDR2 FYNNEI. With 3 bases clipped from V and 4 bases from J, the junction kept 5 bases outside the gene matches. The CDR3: CASSDGTSPYEQYF. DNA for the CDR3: TGTGCCAGCAGTGATGGGACTAGTCCTTACGAGCAGTACTTC.

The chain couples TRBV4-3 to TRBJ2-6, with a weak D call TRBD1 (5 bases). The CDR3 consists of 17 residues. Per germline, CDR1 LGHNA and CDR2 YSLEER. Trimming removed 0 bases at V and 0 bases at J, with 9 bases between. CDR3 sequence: CASSQDGGASGANVLTF. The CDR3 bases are TGCGCCAGCAGCCAAGATGGTGGGGCCTCTGGGGCCAACGTCCTGACTTTC.

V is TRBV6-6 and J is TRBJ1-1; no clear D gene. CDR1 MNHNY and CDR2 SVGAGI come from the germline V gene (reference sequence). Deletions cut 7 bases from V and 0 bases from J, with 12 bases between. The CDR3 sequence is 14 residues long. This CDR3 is CASNPEAMNTEAFF. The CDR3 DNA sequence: TGTGCCAGCAACCCGGAAGCGATGAACACTGAAGCTTTCTTT.

The CDR3 protein is CASSLRWETQYF. Written as DNA, the CDR3 is TGCGCCAGCAGCTTGCGATGGGAGACCCAGTACTTC. This chain links TRBV5-1 with TRBJ2-5; D is unresolved. Trimming took 1 base from V and 5 from J, leaving 6 bases between them. Germline CDR1 SGHRS, CDR2 YFSETQ. The CDR3 loop spans 12 amino acids.

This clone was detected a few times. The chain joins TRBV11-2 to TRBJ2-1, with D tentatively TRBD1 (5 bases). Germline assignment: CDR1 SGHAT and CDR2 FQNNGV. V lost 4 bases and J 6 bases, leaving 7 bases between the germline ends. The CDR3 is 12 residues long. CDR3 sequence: CASSSDSNEQFF. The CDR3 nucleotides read TGTGCCAGCAGCTCCGACAGCAATGAGCAGTTCTTC.

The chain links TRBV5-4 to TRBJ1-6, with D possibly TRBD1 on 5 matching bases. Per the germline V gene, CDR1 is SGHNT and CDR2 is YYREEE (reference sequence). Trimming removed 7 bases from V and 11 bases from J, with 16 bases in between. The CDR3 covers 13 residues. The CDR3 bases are TGTGCCAGCGCACTCGGGGGAGGGACACCCCTCCACTTT. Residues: CASALGGGTPLHF. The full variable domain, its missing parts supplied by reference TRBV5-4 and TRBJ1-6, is ETGVTQSPTHLIKTRGQQVTLRCSSQSGHNTVSWYQQALGQGPQFIFQYYREEENGRGNFPPRFSGLQFPNYSSELNVNALELDDSALYLCASALGGGTPLHFGNGTRLTVT.

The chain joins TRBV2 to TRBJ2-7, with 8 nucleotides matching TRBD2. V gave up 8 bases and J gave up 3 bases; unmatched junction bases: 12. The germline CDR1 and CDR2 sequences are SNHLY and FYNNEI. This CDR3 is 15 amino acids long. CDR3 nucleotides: TGTGCCAGCTCCGGGGGGGATCCCCTTTACTACGAGCAGTACTTC. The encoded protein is CASSGGDPLYYEQYF.

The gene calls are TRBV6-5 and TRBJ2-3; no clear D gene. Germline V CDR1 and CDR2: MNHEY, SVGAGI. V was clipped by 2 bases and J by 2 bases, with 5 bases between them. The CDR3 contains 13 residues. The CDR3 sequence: CASSYHHTDTQYF. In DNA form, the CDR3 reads TGTGCCAGCAGTTACCACCACACAGATACGCAGTATTTT.

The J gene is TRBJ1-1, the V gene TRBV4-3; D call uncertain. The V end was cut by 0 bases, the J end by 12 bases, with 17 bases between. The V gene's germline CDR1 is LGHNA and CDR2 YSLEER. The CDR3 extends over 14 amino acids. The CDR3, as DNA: TGCGCCAGCAGCCAAGACATGGAGAGCCCCTCCCCTTTCTTT. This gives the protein CASSQDMESPSPFF.

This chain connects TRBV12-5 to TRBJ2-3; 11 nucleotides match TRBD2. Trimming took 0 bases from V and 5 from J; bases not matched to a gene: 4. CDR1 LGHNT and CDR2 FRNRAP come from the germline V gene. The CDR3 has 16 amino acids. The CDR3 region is CASGLVLSGGGDTQYF. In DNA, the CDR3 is TGTGCTAGTGGTTTGGTACTTAGCGGGGGGGGAGATACGCAGTATTTT.

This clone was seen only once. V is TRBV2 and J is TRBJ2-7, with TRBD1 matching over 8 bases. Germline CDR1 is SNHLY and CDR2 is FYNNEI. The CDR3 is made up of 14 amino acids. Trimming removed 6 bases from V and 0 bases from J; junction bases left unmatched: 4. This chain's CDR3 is CASRSGTGSYEQYV. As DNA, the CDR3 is TGTGCCAGCAGATCCGGGACAGGCTCCTACGAGCAGTACGTC.

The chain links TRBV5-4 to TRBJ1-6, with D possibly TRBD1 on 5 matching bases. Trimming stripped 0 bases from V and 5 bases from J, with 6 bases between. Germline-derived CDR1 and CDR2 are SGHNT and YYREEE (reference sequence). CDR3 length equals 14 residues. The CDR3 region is CASSLAGDNSPLHF. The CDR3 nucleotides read TGTGCCAGCAGCTTGGCGGGGGATAATTCACCCCTCCACTTT.

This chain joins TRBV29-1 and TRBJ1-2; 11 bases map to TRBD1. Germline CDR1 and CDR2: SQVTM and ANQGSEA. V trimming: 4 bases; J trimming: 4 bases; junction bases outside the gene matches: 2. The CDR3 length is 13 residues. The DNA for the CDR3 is TGCAGCGTTGGGGACAGGGGGGCCTATGGCTACACCTTC. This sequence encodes CSVGDRGAYGYTF.

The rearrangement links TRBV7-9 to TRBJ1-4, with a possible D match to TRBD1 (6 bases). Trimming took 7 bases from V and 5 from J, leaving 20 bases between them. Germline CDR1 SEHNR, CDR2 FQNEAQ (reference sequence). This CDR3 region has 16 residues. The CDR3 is CASTKGGASPNEKLFF. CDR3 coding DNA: TGTGCCAGCACCAAAGGGGGGGCATCACCAAATGAAAAACTGTTTTTT. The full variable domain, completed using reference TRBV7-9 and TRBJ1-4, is DTGVSQNPRHKITKRGQNVTFRCDPISEHNRLYWYRQTLGQGPEFLTYFQNEAQLEKSRLLSDRFSAERPKGSFSTLEIQRTEQGDSAMYLCASTKGGASPNEKLFFGSGTQLSVL.

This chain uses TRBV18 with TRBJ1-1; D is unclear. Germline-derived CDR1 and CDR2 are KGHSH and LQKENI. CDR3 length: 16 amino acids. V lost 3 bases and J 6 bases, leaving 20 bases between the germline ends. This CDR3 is CASSPYLVGEPAEAFF. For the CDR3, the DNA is TGTGCCAGCTCACCTTACCTGGTCGGGGAACCGGCTGAAGCTTTCTTT.

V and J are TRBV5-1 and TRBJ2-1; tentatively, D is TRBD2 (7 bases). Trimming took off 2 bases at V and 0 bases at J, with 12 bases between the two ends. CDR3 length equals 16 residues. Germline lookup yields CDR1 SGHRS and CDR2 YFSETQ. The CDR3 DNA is TGCGCCAGCAGCTTTACGGGGGGCAGCTCCTACAATGAGCAGTTCTTC. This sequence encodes CASSFTGGSSYNEQFF.